A selection of T cell receptor beta chains follows, all from one sample in a study of vaccination and CD4 T cells after COVID-19. TCRdb passed the PCR reads through MiXCR, listing each CDR3 protein once. The table lists 4,300 or so distinct CDR3 sequences, roughly a quarter of them singletons, with around 30% in the top ten. No antigens are known for them. Sequenced sample: CD4+ T cells from blood, cultured in vitro. The receptor set was obtained from a human donor who had recovered from COVID-19. Both conserved end residues are part of each CDR3. The D gene is left open where the match is weak. Some rows have no size entry. The others give once, few or many, or a class for an expanded clone.

j_gene,d_gene,abundance,v_gene,CDR3aa,CDR3nt
TRBJ2-3,NA,few,TRBV20-1,CSARLRGSTDTQYF,TGCAGTGCTAGATTGCGGGGCAGCACAGATACGCAGTATTTT
TRBJ1-2,NA,once,TRBV5-1,CASSRTPLKSYGYTF,TGCGCCAGCAGCCGGACGCCCCTGAAGAGCTATGGCTACACCTTC
TRBJ1-1,NA,NA,TRBV5-4,CASSFPDTEAFF,TGTGCCAGCAGCTTTCCGGACACTGAAGCTTTCTTT
TRBJ1-6,TRBD1,few,TRBV5-4,CASSLATGGNSPLHF,TGTGCCAGCAGCTTGGCGACAGGGGGTAATTCACCCCTCCACTTT
TRBJ1-2,NA,NA,TRBV18,CASSPWQMVNDYGYTF,TGTGCCAGCTCACCATGGCAGATGGTGAACGACTATGGCTACACCTTC
TRBJ1-1,TRBD1,NA,TRBV20-1,CSALGQGYTEAFF,TGCAGTGCCCTGGGACAGGGGTACACTGAAGCTTTCTTT
TRBJ2-3,NA,NA,TRBV12-3/TRBV12-4,CTSRPSSGTQYF,TGTACCAGCAGACCCTCTTCAGGTACGCAGTATTTT
TRBJ2-5,NA,NA,TRBV2,CASSEGTLRGEETQYF,TGTGCCAGCAGTGAAGGTACGCTACGAGGGGAAGAGACCCAGTACTTC
TRBJ2-1,TRBD2,few,TRBV7-2,CASSLDGGSYNEQFF,TGTGCCAGCAGCTTAGACGGGGGGTCGTACAATGAGCAGTTCTTC
TRBJ1-1,NA,NA,TRBV18,CASSLGRGNTEAFF,TGTGCCAGCTCACTGGGAAGGGGGAACACTGAAGCTTTCTTT
TRBJ2-3,TRBD2,NA,TRBV18,CASSPGGGATDTQYF,TGTGCCAGCTCACCAGGCGGGGGGGCCACAGATACGCAGTATTTT
TRBJ1-6,TRBD1,medium-sized,TRBV30,CAWATGGEGSSPLHF,TGTGCCTGGGCGACAGGGGGCGAAGGGAGTTCACCCCTCCACTTT
TRBJ1-1,NA,medium-sized,TRBV6-1,CASPQRAFF,TGTGCCAGCCCTCAGCGCGCTTTCTTT
TRBJ2-2,NA,NA,TRBV6-1,CATARGTGELFF,TGTGCCACCGCCAGGGGCACCGGGGAGCTGTTTTTT
TRBJ1-6,NA,medium-sized,TRBV30,CAWRVTYNSPLHF,TGTGCCTGGAGAGTTACCTATAATTCACCCCTCCACTTT
TRBJ1-2,NA,medium-sized,TRBV20-1,CSARGGPSSMASTF,TGCAGTGCTAGAGGGGGGCCCTCCTCTATGGCTAGCACCTTC
TRBJ1-5,NA,NA,TRBV20-1,CSARVGPPNQPQHF,TGCAGTGCTAGAGTGGGGCCCCCCAATCAGCCCCAGCATTTT
TRBJ2-1,NA,NA,TRBV19,CASSIGKVGRYNEQFF,TGTGCCAGTAGTATAGGGAAGGTGGGGAGGTACAATGAGCAGTTCTTC
TRBJ1-6,NA,medium-sized,TRBV30,CAWSDEGYSPLHF,TGTGCCTGGAGTGATGAGGGGTATTCACCCCTCCACTTT
TRBJ2-1,NA,large,TRBV30,CAWAPGHNEQFF,TGTGCCTGGGCACCGGGCCACAATGAGCAGTTCTTC
TRBJ1-5,TRBD1,few,TRBV30,CAWTPDRVSQPQHF,TGTGCCTGGACCCCCGACAGGGTGAGTCAGCCCCAGCATTTT
TRBJ2-1,TRBD2,NA,TRBV20-1,CSARSGGAYNEQFF,TGCAGTGCCAGGAGCGGGGGAGCCTACAATGAGCAGTTCTTC
TRBJ1-2,NA,NA,TRBV20-1,CSARAPELDRRLRYGYTF,TGCAGTGCTAGAGCACCCGAACTTGACCGACGACTCCGCTATGGCTACACCTTC
TRBJ2-6,NA,NA,TRBV6-1,CASSEGGAGANVLTF,TGTGCCAGCAGTGAAGGGGGGGCTGGGGCCAACGTCCTGACTTTC
TRBJ2-7,TRBD2,large,TRBV3-1,CASSGEAGLLSGTYEQYF,TGTGCCAGCAGTGGGGAAGCGGGGCTCCTATCAGGGACCTACGAGCAGTACTTC
TRBJ2-7,TRBD1,NA,TRBV19,CASSRTGGESYEQYF,TGTGCCAGTAGTCGTACAGGGGGAGAGTCCTACGAGCAGTACTTC
TRBJ1-1,NA,NA,TRBV6-1,CASRSAVNTEAFF,TGTGCCAGCAGGTCAGCAGTGAACACTGAAGCTTTCTTT
TRBJ2-5,NA,medium-sized,TRBV7-6,CASSSPPTRRQETQYF,TGTGCCAGCAGCTCTCCCCCGACTAGGAGGCAAGAGACCCAGTACTTC
TRBJ2-3,NA,once,TRBV12-3/TRBV12-4,CASSYRDGNQPQYF,TGTGCCAGCAGCTACAGGGACGGCAATCAGCCCCAGTATTTT
TRBJ1-5,TRBD1,NA,TRBV20-1,CSAWTGAGGNQPQHF,TGCAGTGCTTGGACAGGGGCGGGTGGCAATCAGCCCCAGCATTTT
TRBJ1-5,NA,NA,TRBV12-3/TRBV12-4,CASRPIPQGPQHF,TGTGCCAGCAGGCCCATACCTCAAGGACCCCAGCATTTT
TRBJ1-1,NA,NA,TRBV21-1,CARRRNGTAAGWVNTEAFF,TGTGCCCGCCGGAGAAACGGGACAGCGGCGGGTTGGGTGAACACTGAAGCTTTCTTT
TRBJ2-1,NA,NA,TRBV20-1,CSARDHGGEQFF,TGCAGTGCTAGAGATCACGGAGGGGAGCAGTTCTTC
TRBJ1-2,NA,NA,TRBV30,CAWTPSRDYGYTF,TGTGCCTGGACGCCCAGCCGAGACTATGGCTACACCTTC
TRBJ1-1,NA,NA,TRBV5-1,CASSLDRGLNTEAFF,TGCGCCAGCAGCTTGGACCGGGGGTTGAACACTGAAGCTTTCTTT